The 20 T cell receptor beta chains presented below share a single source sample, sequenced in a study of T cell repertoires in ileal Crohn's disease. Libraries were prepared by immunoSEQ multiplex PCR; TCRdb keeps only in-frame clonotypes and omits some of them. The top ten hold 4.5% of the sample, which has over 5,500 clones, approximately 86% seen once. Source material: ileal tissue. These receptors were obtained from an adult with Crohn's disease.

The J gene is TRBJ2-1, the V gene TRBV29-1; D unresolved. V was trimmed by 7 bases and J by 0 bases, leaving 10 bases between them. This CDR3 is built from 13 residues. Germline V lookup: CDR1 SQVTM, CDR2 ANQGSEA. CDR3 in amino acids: CSGRYSSYNEQFF. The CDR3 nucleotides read TGCAGCGGCCGCTACAGCTCCTACAATGAGCAGTTCTTC.

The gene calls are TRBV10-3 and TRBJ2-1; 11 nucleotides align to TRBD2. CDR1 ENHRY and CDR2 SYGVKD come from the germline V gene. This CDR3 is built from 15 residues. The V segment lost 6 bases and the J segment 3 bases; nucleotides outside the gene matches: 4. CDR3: CAISPGLADYNEQFF. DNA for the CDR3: TGTGCCATCAGCCCGGGACTAGCGGACTACAATGAGCAGTTCTTC.

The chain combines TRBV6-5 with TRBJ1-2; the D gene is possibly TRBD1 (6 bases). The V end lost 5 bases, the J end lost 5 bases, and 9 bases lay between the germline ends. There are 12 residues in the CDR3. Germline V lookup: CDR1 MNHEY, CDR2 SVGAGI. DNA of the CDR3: TGTGCCAGCAGTACCCAGGGGTATGGCTACACCTTC. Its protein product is CASSTQGYGYTF.

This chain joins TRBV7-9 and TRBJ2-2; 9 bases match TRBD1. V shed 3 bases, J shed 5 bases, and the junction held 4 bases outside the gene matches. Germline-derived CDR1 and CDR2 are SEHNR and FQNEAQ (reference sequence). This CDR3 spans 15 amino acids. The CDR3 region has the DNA TGTGCCAGCAGCTTTAGACAGGGGGAGACCGGGGAGCTGTTTTTT. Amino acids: CASSFRQGETGELFF.

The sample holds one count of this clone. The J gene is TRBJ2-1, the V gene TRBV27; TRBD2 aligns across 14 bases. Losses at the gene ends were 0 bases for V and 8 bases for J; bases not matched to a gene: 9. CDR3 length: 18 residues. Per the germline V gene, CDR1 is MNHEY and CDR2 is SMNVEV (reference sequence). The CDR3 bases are TGTGCCAGCAGTTTATCCCGACTAGCGGGAGGGCGAGTCGATGAGCAGTTCTTC. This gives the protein CASSLSRLAGGRVDEQFF.

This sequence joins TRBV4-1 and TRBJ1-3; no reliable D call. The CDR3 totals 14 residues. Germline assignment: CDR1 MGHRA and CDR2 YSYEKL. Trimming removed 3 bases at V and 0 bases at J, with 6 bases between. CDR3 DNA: TGCGCCAGCAGCCATGCTAGCTCTGGAAACACCATATATTTT. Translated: CASSHASSGNTIYF.

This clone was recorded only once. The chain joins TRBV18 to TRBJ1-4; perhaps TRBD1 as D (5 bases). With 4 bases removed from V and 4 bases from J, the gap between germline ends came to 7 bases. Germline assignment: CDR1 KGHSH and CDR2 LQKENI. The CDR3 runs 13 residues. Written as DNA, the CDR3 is TGTGCCAGCTCACGTGACAGTAATGAAAAACTGTTTTTT. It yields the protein CASSRDSNEKLFF.

The CDR3 sequence: CAWSPSTGVYNSPLHF. The CDR3 bases are TGTGCCTGGAGCCCTTCTACCGGGGTCTATAATTCACCCCTCCACTTT. The chain is built from TRBV30 and TRBJ1-6; unclear D gene. In germline, CDR1 is GTSNPN, CDR2 SVGIG (reference sequence). V shed 3 bases and J shed 3 bases, with 15 bases lying between them. The CDR3 has 16 amino acids.

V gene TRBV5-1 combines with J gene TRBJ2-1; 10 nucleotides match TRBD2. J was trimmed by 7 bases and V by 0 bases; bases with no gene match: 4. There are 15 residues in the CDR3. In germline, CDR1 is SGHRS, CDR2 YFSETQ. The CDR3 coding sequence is TGCGCCAGCAGCTTGGGGTCTAGCGGGAGTAATGAGCAGTTCTTC. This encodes CASSLGSSGSNEQFF.

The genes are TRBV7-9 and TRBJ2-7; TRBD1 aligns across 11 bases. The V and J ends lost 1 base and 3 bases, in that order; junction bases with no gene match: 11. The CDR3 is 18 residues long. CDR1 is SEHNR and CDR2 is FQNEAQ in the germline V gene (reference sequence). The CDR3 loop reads CASSLGFFRTGGLYEQYF. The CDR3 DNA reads TGTGCCAGCAGCTTAGGTTTCTTCAGGACAGGGGGCCTCTACGAGCAGTACTTC.

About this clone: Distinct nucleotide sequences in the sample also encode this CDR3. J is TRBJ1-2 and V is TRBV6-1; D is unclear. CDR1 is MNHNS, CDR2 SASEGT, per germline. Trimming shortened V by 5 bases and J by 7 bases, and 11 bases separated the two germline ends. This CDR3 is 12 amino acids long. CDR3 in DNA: TGTGCCAGCAGTACCAACAGAGCTGGCTACACCTTC. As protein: CASSTNRAGYTF.

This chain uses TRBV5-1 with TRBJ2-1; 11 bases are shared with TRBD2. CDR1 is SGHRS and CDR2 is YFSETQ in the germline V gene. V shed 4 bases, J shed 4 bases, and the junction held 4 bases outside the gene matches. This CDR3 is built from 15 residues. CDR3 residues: CASSVLAGGYNEQFF. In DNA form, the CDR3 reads TGCGCCAGCAGCGTCCTAGCGGGAGGTTACAATGAGCAGTTCTTC.

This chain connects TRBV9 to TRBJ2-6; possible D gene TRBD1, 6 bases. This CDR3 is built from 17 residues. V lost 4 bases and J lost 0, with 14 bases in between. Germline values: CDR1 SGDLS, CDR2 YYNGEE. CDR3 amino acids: CASSPGQIISGANVLTF. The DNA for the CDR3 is TGTGCCAGCAGCCCAGGACAGATCATCTCTGGGGCCAACGTCCTGACTTTC.

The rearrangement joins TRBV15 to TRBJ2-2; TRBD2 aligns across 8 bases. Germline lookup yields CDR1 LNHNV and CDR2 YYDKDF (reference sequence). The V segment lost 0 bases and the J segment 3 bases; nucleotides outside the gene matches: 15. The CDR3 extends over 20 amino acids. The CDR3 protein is CATSRDWQGESGSDTGELFF. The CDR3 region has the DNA TGTGCCACCAGCAGAGATTGGCAGGGCGAAAGCGGGAGCGACACCGGGGAGCTGTTTTTT. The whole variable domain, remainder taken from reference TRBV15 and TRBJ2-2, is DAMVIQNPRYQVTQFGKPVTLSCSQTLNHNVMYWYQQKSSQAPKLLFHYYDKDFNNEADTPDNFQSRRPNTSFCFLDIRSPGLGDTAMYLCATSRDWQGESGSDTGELFFGEGSRLTVL.

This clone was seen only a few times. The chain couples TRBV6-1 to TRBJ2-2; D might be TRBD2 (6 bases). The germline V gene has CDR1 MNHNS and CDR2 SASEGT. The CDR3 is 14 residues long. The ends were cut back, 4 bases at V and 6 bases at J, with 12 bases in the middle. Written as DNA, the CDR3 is TGTGCCAGCAGTGGCGGATGGGGGGCCGGGGAGCTGTTTTTT. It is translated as CASSGGWGAGELFF.

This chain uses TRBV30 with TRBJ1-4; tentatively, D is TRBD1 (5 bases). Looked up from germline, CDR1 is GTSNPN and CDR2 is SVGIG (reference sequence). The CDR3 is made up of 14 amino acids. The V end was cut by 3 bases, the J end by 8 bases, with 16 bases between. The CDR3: CAWRIQGGGEKLFF. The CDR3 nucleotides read TGTGCCTGGAGAATCCAGGGAGGAGGAGAAAAACTGTTTTTT.

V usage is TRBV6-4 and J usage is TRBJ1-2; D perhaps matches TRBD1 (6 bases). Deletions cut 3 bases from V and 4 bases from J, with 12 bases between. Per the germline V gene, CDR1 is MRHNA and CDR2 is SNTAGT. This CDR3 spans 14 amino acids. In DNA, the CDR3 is TGTGCCAGCAGTGAAGGCCAGGGGAGCTATGGCTACACCTTC. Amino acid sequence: CASSEGQGSYGYTF.

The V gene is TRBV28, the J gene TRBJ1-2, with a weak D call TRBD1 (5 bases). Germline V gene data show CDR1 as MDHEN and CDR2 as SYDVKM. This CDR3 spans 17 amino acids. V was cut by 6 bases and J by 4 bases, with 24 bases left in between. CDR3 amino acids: CASRPVPGGGDLYGYTF. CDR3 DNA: TGTGCCAGCAGGCCTGTCCCCGGCGGGGGGGATCTCTATGGCTACACCTTC.

CDR3 loop: CAWSETGTDTGELFF. CDR3 nucleotide sequence: TGTGCCTGGAGTGAGACAGGGACGGACACCGGGGAGCTGTTTTTT. The J gene is TRBJ2-2, the V gene TRBV30, with TRBD1 matching over 7 bases. Germline-derived CDR1 and CDR2 are GTSNPN and SVGIG (reference sequence). The CDR3 totals 15 residues. Trimming took 1 base from V and 3 from J; bases not matched to a gene: 5.

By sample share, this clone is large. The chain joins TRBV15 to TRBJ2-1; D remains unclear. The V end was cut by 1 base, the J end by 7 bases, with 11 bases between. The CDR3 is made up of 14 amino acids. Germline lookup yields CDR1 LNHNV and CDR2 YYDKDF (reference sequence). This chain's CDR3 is CATSRGSAANEQFF. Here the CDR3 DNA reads TGTGCCACCAGCAGAGGGTCTGCGGCAAATGAGCAGTTCTTC.